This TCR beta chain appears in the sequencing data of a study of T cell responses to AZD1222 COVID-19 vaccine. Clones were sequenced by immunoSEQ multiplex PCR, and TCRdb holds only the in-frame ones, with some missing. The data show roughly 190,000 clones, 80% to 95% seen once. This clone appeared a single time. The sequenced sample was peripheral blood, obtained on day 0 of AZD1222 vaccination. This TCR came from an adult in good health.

The CDR3 bases are TGTGCCAGCAGGGGACAGGCCCCCTATGGCTACACCTTC. Amino acids: CASRGQAPYGYTF. This chain joins TRBV12-3 or TRBV12-4 and TRBJ1-2; TRBD1 matches 8 bases. CDR3 length: 13 amino acids. J was trimmed by 4 bases and V by 6 bases; bases with no gene match: 4.